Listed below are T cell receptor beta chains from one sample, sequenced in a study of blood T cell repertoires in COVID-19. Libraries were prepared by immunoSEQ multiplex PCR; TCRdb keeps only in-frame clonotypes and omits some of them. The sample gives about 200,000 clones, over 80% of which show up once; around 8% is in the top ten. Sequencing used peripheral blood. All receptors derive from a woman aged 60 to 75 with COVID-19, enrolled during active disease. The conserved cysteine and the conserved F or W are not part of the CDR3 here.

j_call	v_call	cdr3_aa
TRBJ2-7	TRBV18	ASSPRGYEQY
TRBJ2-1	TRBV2	ASSEGPGGWYEQF
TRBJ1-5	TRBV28	ASSLEQGHQPQH
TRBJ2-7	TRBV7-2	ASSLAGVYEQY
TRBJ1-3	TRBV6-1	ASSDPGANSGNTIY
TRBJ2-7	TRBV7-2	ASSSSRYEQY
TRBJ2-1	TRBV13	ASSLGGRGGRVYNEQF
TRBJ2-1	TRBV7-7	ASSLAGRDEQF
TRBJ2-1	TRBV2	ASSPDREQEQF
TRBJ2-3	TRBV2	ASSHIGLAGGTDTQY
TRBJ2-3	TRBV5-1	ASARGDGSTDTQY
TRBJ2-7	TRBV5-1	ASSDHRGRSGRANYEQY
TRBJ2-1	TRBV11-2	ASSLDLVGGNEQF
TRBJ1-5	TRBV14	ASSRSGTNQPQH
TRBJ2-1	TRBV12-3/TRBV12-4	ASSSGTSNEQF
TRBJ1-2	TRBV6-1	ASSGAGTGQGYGYT
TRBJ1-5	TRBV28	ASSLTPNGVGGNQPQH
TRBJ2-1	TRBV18	ASGELAGGPHEQF
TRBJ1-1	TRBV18	ASSPGQLLGGAF
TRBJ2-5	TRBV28	ASSSENTGTEGTQY
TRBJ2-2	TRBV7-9	ASSLATAGGPFGELF
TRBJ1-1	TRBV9	ASSVYPNGAEAF
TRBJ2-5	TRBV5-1	ASSLGSGRAEETQY
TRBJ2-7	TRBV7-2	ASSLELDRSYEQY
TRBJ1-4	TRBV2	ASRRVNLYNEKLF
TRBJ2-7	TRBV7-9	ASSSYQGRFEQY
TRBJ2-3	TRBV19	ASSTQTSTDTQY
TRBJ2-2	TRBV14	ASSQEVNRFRGELF
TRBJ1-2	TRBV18	ASSRTGRGGDYGYT
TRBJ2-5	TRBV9	ASSVGGGLTETQY
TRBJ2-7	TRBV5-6	ASSFPGSSYEQY
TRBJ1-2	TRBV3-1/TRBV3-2	ASSPRSNNYGYT
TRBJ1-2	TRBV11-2	ASSAGTGFFYT
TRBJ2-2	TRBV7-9	ASSSGQDTGELF
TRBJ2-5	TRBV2	ASSRDIPGMQETQY
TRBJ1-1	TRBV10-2	ATETGGAPGTEAF
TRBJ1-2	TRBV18	ASSPLEGAVGYT
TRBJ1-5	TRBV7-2	ASSRTVPRNQPQH
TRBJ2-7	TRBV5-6	ASSPAGGGDPRYEQY
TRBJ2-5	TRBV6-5	ASSPTGDVETQY
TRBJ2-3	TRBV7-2	ASSLAGLAGDSPDTQY
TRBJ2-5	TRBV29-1	SVVGTAWDQETQY
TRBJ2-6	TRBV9	ASSVQGSGANVLT
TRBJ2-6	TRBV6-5	ASSYHEASGANVLT
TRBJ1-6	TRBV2	ARRVNQGNSPLH
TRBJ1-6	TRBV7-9	ASSKPGTANSPLH
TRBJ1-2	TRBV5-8	ASSPGQIYGYT
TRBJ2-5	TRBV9	ASSVTGLKETQY
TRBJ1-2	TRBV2	ASSEAGVPGGYT
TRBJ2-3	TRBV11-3	ASSLSSQAGIDTQY
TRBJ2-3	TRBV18	ASSPVIIAQMDTQY
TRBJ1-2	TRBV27	ASSSTGPNYGYT
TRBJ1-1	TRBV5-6	ASSPSGQGVLPEAF
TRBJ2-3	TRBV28	ASSPRISGHTDTQY
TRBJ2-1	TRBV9	ASSFTAGTSGRNEQF
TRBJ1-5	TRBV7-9	ASSLFPSNQPQH
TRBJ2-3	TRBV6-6	ASSPLGTSGTDTQY
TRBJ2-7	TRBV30	AWSQGTASYEQY
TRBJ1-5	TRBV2	ASTQGADQPQH
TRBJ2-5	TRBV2	ASRQGASVETQY